The rows below give T cell receptor beta chains drawn from one sample of a study of blood T cell repertoires in COVID-19. Sequencing was performed with immunoSEQ multiplex PCR; in TCRdb, only in-frame clones are kept and a portion is missing. The sample carries around 30,000 clones, roughly 77% recorded once. Sequenced: peripheral blood. The receptors were gathered from a man at least 80 years old with active or convalescent COVID-19. Each CDR3 is given with its conserved first and last residue. The D gene is left open where the match is weak. Some rows mark clone size as missing; the rest say once, few, many or name a class of expanded clone.

d_call j_call clone_size v_call cdr3_nt cdr3_aa
NA TRBJ2-3 NA TRBV6-4 TGTGCCAGCAGTGACTCAGGGAGTTACACAGATACGCAGTATTTT CASSDSGSYTDTQYF
TRBD1 TRBJ1-6 few TRBV4-3 TGCGCCAGCAGCCAAGTTGGCCTCGGGACAGGGAATAATTCACCCCTCCACTTT CASSQVGLGTGNNSPLHF
TRBD2 TRBJ2-3 NA TRBV5-1 TGCGCCAGCAGCGTTGCGGGACTAGCGGAGAACACAGATACGCAGTATTTT CASSVAGLAENTDTQYF
NA TRBJ1-3 NA TRBV28 TGTGCCAGCTTTCCCCCCCAGGGACTCTCTGGAAACACCATATATTTT CASFPPQGLSGNTIYF
NA TRBJ1-3 NA TRBV15 TGTGCCACCAGCAGAGATGGGGAAGTAGGGGGCTCTGGAAACACCATATATTTT CATSRDGEVGGSGNTIYF
NA TRBJ2-1 NA TRBV28 TGTGCCAGCACCTCGGGTGGCCGCCCGAGCTCCTACAATGAGCAGTTCTTC CASTSGGRPSSYNEQFF
NA TRBJ2-7 NA TRBV18 TGTGCCAGCTCACCCGTTCCGGGACACAGGGACTACGAGCAGTACTTC CASSPVPGHRDYEQYF
TRBD1 TRBJ1-1 medium-sized TRBV5-4 TGTGCCAGCAGCTTGGCAGGGGGCAGTGAAGCTTTCTTT CASSLAGGSEAFF
TRBD1 TRBJ1-4 NA TRBV9 TGTGCCAGCAGCGGGGTAGGGGACAGGGGTGAAAAACTGTTTTTT CASSGVGDRGEKLFF
TRBD1 TRBJ1-2 NA TRBV4-3 TGCGCCAGCAGCCAAGATGGAAAGGGGGCTAGTGGCTACACCTTC CASSQDGKGASGYTF
TRBD1 TRBJ1-5 NA TRBV2 TGTGCCAGCAGCTCTGGACAGGTTTATCAGCCCCAGCATTTT CASSSGQVYQPQHF
TRBD1 TRBJ1-6 NA TRBV2 TGTGCCAGCGGTTTTTACAGGGGAGCGAATTCACCCCTCCACTTT CASGFYRGANSPLHF
NA TRBJ2-7 NA TRBV5-1 TGCGCCAGCAGCTTGTCTCGGACAGCCTCCTCGGACGAGCAGTACTTC CASSLSRTASSDEQYF
NA TRBJ2-5 few TRBV11-3 TGTGCCAGCAGCCCCTGGGAGAGCCAAGAGACCCAGTACTTC CASSPWESQETQYF
TRBD1 TRBJ1-6 NA TRBV25-1 TGTGCCAGCAGCCCCACAGGGGGCGATTCACCCCTCCACTTT CASSPTGGDSPLHF
NA TRBJ2-3 NA TRBV7-7 TGTGCCAGCAGCTCGGGGAACACAGATACGCAGTATTTT CASSSGNTDTQYF
NA TRBJ1-2 NA TRBV6-5 TGTGCCAGCAGTACAGGGACCGATGGCTACACCTTC CASSTGTDGYTF
TRBD1 TRBJ1-2 NA TRBV6-5 TGTGCCAGCGTGTTTTTTGGACAGGGGGACGGCTACACCTTC CASVFFGQGDGYTF
TRBD2 TRBJ2-1 NA TRBV4-3 TGCGCCAGCAGCCAAGATCTTTGGACTAGCGGGAGGGCAAGCTCCTACAATGAGCAGTTCTTC CASSQDLWTSGRASSYNEQFF
NA TRBJ2-3 once TRBV12-5 TGTGCTAGTGGTTTCCCGGGAGAACCAGATACGCAGTATTTT CASGFPGEPDTQYF
NA TRBJ2-7 NA TRBV7-6 TGTGCCAGCAGCTTAGAGGGGAACGGGTTGGAGACCTACGAGCAGTACTTC CASSLEGNGLETYEQYF
TRBD1 TRBJ2-4 NA TRBV2 TGTGCCAGCAGTGTGAGGGGGCAACTTCAGTACTTC CASSVRGQLQYF
TRBD1 TRBJ2-3 NA TRBV5-1 TGCGCCAGCAGCTTGTTTAGGACAGGGAATGCTGTCGCAGATACGCAGTATTTT CASSLFRTGNAVADTQYF
NA TRBJ2-2 NA TRBV10-3 TGTGCCATCAGTGAACGGGGGGGACAGGGATCCGGGGAGCTGTTTTTT CAISERGGQGSGELFF
NA TRBJ2-3 few TRBV18 TGTGCCAGCTCACCACCTACTACCACAGATACGCAGTATTTT CASSPPTTTDTQYF
NA TRBJ1-2 NA TRBV6-5 TGTGCCAGCAGGAGGAGCTCAGGGTATGGGGGCTACACCTTC CASRRSSGYGGYTF
NA TRBJ1-1 NA TRBV11-3 TGTGCCAGCAGCCTGCAAACATCAAACACTGAAGCTTTCTTT CASSLQTSNTEAFF
TRBD2 TRBJ2-3 NA TRBV28 TGTGCCAGCAGTCCCATACCCTGGACTAGCGGGAGGGGGGGCACAGATACGCAGTATTTT CASSPIPWTSGRGGTDTQYF
TRBD1 TRBJ2-5 NA TRBV5-1 TGCGCCAGCAGCTTGGGGTCAGGGGGCGTCCAAGAGACCCAGTACTTC CASSLGSGGVQETQYF
TRBD1 TRBJ2-7 NA TRBV4-3 TGCGCCAGCAGCTACCGGGACAGGGGAATTTACGAGCAGTACTTC CASSYRDRGIYEQYF
TRBD1 TRBJ1-5 few TRBV16 TGTGCCAGCAGCCAGACAGGGTGGCAGCCCCAGCATTTT CASSQTGWQPQHF
TRBD1 TRBJ2-7 NA TRBV6-6 TGTGCCAGCACCCCGGGACAGGGCTTCTCCGAGCAGTACTTC CASTPGQGFSEQYF
NA TRBJ1-6 NA TRBV9 TGTGCCAGCAGCGAGACAGTGGGCAATTCACCCCTCCACTTT CASSETVGNSPLHF
TRBD2 TRBJ2-5 NA TRBV7-9 TGTGCCAGCAGCTCGGGACTAGCGGGGGACTCCTTGCAAGAGACCCAGTACTTC CASSSGLAGDSLQETQYF
TRBD1 TRBJ1-6 NA TRBV6-5 TGTGCCAGCAGTTACACCACAGGGGATAATTCACCCCTCCACTTT CASSYTTGDNSPLHF
TRBD1 TRBJ1-2 few TRBV5-5 TGTGCCAGCAGCACCCGGACAGGGGGCGAGTATGGCTACACCTTC CASSTRTGGEYGYTF
NA TRBJ1-1 NA TRBV5-1 TGCGCCAGCAGCGGGGCATGGGACACTGAAGCTTTCTTT CASSGAWDTEAFF
NA TRBJ2-7 NA TRBV19 TGTGCCAGCCAGAACGCAGGGGTCGGAACCTACGAGCAGTACTTC CASQNAGVGTYEQYF
NA TRBJ2-3 NA TRBV5-1 TGCGCCAGCAGGCGTGGGAGTGCCACAGATACGCAGTATTTT CASRRGSATDTQYF
NA TRBJ1-1 NA TRBV10-1 TGCGCCAGCAGTAGGATTCAGGGGACCGAAGCTTTCTTT CASSRIQGTEAFF
TRBD1 TRBJ1-2 NA TRBV13 TGTGCCAGCAGCCTTAATTCGGACAGGGTTATCTATGGCTACACCTTC CASSLNSDRVIYGYTF
TRBD2 TRBJ2-1 NA TRBV9 TGTGCCAGCAGCGTCGGTAGCGGGAGTGGTGAGCAGTTCTTC CASSVGSGSGEQFF
NA TRBJ2-2 NA TRBV27 TGTGCCAGCAGTACTGGACAGTTGACCGGGGAGCTGTTTTTT CASSTGQLTGELFF
NA TRBJ2-7 NA TRBV5-6 TGTGCCAGCAGCGGTACAAGCTACGAGCAGTACTTC CASSGTSYEQYF
NA TRBJ2-3 NA TRBV6-6 TGTGCCAGCGGGACTTCCCCGGATACGCAGTATTTT CASGTSPDTQYF
NA TRBJ2-7 NA TRBV7-8 TGTGCCAGCAGCTTAACAGATGCCTACGAGCAGTACTTC CASSLTDAYEQYF
NA TRBJ2-7 few TRBV11-3 TGTGCCAGCAGCTTAGATGATCGGACTATGTACTACGAGCAGTACTTC CASSLDDRTMYYEQYF
TRBD1 TRBJ1-6 NA TRBV27 TGTGCCAGCAGTCCACGGACAGGGAATGGATCACCCCTCCACTTT CASSPRTGNGSPLHF
NA TRBJ2-2 once TRBV27 TGTGCCAGCAGTTTACGGGGGAGTGACACCGGGGAGCTGTTTTTT CASSLRGSDTGELFF
TRBD1 TRBJ2-3 NA TRBV28 TGTGCCAGCAGTTTAGACAGGGGGTACACAGATACGCAGTATTTT CASSLDRGYTDTQYF